This T cell receptor beta chain originates from a study of cytotoxic CD8 clonotypes in ibrutinib-treated CLL. The overall study: Mean yields were approximately 260,000 productive templates and some 90,000 productive rearrangements per sample. Study results and caveats: T-cell clonality at baseline went above that of age-matched healthy donors and rose and fell with circulating CD8+ T-cell counts.

The CDR3 runs 16 residues. V lost 1 base, J lost 2 bases, and 14 bases lay in between. The V gene's germline CDR1 is SGHRS and CDR2 YFSETQ. The method was immunoSEQ multiplex PCR; TCRdb's version includes in-frame clones alone and lacks a portion of them. The data hold 150,000 to 200,000 clones, with roughly 77% observed a single time. The sample holds a few counts of this clone. Its antigen is currently unknown. From cryopreserved PBMCs came about 2 micrograms of genomic DNA used for TCR beta libraries. The receptor was derived from a human donor with chronic lymphocytic leukemia. The rearrangement links TRBV5-1 to TRBJ2-3; D perhaps matches TRBD2 (6 bases). The sequencing used PBMCs, collected after 12 months of ibrutinib treatment. The CDR3 spells CASSLSAGGTTDTQYF. In DNA form, the CDR3 reads TGCGCCAGCAGCTTGAGCGCAGGCGGGACCACAGATACGCAGTATTTT. Based on the CDR3 plus reference TRBV5-1 and TRBJ2-3, the full variable domain is KAGVTQTPRYLIKTRGQQVTLSCSPISGHRSVSWYQQTPGQGLQFLFEYFSETQRNKGNFPGRFSGRQFSNSRSEMNVSTLELGDSALYLCASSLSAGGTTDTQYFGPGTRLTVL.